This TCR beta chain appears in the sequencing data of a study of blood T cell repertoires in COVID-19. The germline CDR1 and CDR2 sequences are KGHSH and LQKENI. V was pared by 1 base and J by 3 bases, with 5 bases between. The CDR3 is made up of 13 amino acids. Some clones are missing from TCRdb's copy, which holds only in-frame ones; the method was immunoSEQ multiplex PCR. The sample lists approximately 160,000 clones, 81% occurring once. The receptor was isolated from a man between 60 and 75 years old with active or convalescent COVID-19. This chain joins TRBV18 and TRBJ2-3; D call uncertain. Sequencing was carried out using peripheral blood. The CDR3 nucleotides are TGTGCCAGCTCACCACTAGAGACAGATACGCAGTATTTT. As protein: CASSPLETDTQYF. The entire variable domain, with the rest obtained from reference TRBV18 and TRBJ2-3, is as follows: NAGVMQNPRHLVRRRGQEARLRCSPMKGHSHVYWYRQLPEEGLKFMVYLQKENIIDESGMPKERFSAEFPKEGPSILRIQQVVRGDSAAYFCASSPLETDTQYFGPGTRLTVL.